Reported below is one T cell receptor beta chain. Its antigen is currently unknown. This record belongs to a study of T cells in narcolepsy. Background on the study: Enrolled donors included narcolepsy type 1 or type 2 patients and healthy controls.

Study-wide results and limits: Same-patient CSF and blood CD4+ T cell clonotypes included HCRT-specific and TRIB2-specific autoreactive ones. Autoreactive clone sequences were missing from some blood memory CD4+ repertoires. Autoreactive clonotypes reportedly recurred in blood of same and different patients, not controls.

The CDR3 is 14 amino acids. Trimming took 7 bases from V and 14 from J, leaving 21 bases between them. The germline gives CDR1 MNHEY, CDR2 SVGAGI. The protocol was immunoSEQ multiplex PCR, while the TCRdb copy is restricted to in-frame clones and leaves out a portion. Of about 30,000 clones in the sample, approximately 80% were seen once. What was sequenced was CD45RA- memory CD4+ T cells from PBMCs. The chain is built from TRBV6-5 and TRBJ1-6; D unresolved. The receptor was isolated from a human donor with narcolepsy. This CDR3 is CASTQIGRTLALHF. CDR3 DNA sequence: TGTGCCAGCACCCAAATCGGGCGAACCTTAGCCCTCCACTTT.